This TCR beta chain was found in a study of neurological immune-mediated disorders (dated by TCRdb to the late 2010s). About the investigation overall: The study compared peripheral blood TCR-beta repertoires of HTLV-I-associated myelopathy (HAM/TSP) patients, multiple sclerosis patients and healthy controls using UMI-based sequencing. Longitudinal samples, technical triplicates and paired sorted CD4+ and CD8+ T-cell subsets, alongside PBMC samples, were included among the approximately 99 TCR-beta libraries. Technical triplicate libraries were sequenced so that the variability in frequency of each individual clone could be precisely calculated. The cohort was made up of around 70 subjects, consisting of some 14 HAM/TSP patients, 35 or so multiple sclerosis patients and 20 healthy controls. What the work shows at the level of the full study, not this receptor alone: The highest TCR clonal expansion was observed in HAM/TSP patients, whereas the lowest was observed in MS patients, even when compared with healthy controls. Across subjects, expanded clones never shared an identical CDR3 amino acid sequence, which suggests that the TCR-beta repertoires in every group were private.

To synthesize cDNA, template-switch 5'RACE was performed with a primer carrying a 10-nucleotide random unique molecular identifier so that each TCR transcript was tagged. Each sequencing run produced over 170 million TCR-beta sequences covering 15-18 subjects. The RNeasy kit was used for extraction of total RNA. TCR-beta VDJ regions were amplified with primers for the TCR constant region and the 5'RACE anchor, using the KAPA Real-time Library Amplification kit. Sample indexes and Illumina adaptors were added in a first PCR, and a second PCR then increased library yield. After purification with Ampure beads, the TCR product of roughly 650 bp was size-selected on a 2% E-gel SizeSelection system. Before pooling, libraries had their quality checked on a Bioanalyzer, their concentration measured with Qubit, and their quantity determined with the Kapa Library Quantification kit. Libraries were sequenced paired-end 2 x 150 bp on an Illumina HiSeq 2500. To increase sequence diversity, roughly 25-31% phiX was spiked into each library pool. Processing in the source paper ran as follows. The UMI-based MiGEC pipeline processed quality-filtered reads and removed over 90% of raw TCR sequences during error correction. IMGT germline references were used for alignment of VDJ genes, and clonotypes were defined by a unique CDR3 amino acid sequence together with V-J genes. Clonal expansion, Shannon diversity and CDR3 relatedness (CalcPairwiseDistances, ClusterSamples) were evaluated with VDJtools, and phylogenetic trees were built with CLCbio workbench. Expanded clones were defined as having at least 8 unique UMIs, based on coefficient-of-variation modelling across technical triplicates. The public reads were reprocessed in TCRdb via fastp at Q25 and MiXCR, keeping in-frame beta chains. Each entry is one CDR3 protein sequence, shown with its most common DNA and genes. TCRdb, not the authors, supplied the V and J calls. Here the sample has roughly 30,000 distinct CDR3 sequences; about an eighth occur a single time. 4% to 5.5% of the sample belongs to the ten largest clones.

Per the germline V gene, SQVTM is the CDR1 and ANQGSEA is the CDR2. The CDR3 covers 15 residues, taking in both the cysteine and the phenylalanine. The retained sequence is limited to the CDR3, 45 bases, with the frame set at the first base. Remarks on this clonotype: No antigen is known for it. The junction and the germline gene differ at one end; a read error may be behind it.

Reading the label with the study, this specimen's time point is: technical triplicate 2. TCR libraries for sorted subsets were made from 1 million sorted CD4+ or CD8+ T cells. Peripheral blood was subjected to Ficoll-Hypaque density gradient centrifugation to isolate PBMCs, which were then cryopreserved in liquid nitrogen. The study also sequenced paired sorted CD4+ and CD8+ subsets from healthy controls, HAM/TSP patients and MS patients. The sample taken for sequencing was CD4+ T cells from blood. The sequence was obtained from a female donor with HTLV-1-associated myelopathy (HAM/TSP). The chain employs TRBV29-1 and TRBJ2-1, with 8 middle bases fitting TRBD1. The CDR3 is CSVGYRDRSYNEQCF. The DNA sequence is TGCAGCGTTGGGTACCGGGACAGGAGCTACAATGAGCAGTGCTTC.